Presented here are 24 T cell receptor beta chains from one specimen sequenced in a study of blood T cell repertoires in COVID-19. Generated by immunoSEQ multiplex PCR, the TCRdb table keeps only in-frame clones and is missing some. The sample comprises roughly 350,000 clones, under 95% of which are singletons, and around 3.5% rests with the top ten. Sequencing used peripheral blood. These receptors were obtained from a woman aged 18-35 years who had recovered from COVID-19.

As DNA, the CDR3 is TGTGCCTGGAATCCATTGGGGACAGCGGGTTATGCTGAAGCTTTCTTT. The encoded protein is CAWNPLGTAGYAEAFF. The rearrangement joins TRBV30 to TRBJ1-1; TRBD1 agrees at 7 bases. The CDR3 consists of 16 residues. Germline CDR1 GTSNPN, CDR2 SVGIG (reference sequence). Unmatched junction bases numbered 17, after V lost 4 bases and J lost 6 bases.

This chain links TRBV2 with TRBJ1-2; 10 bases match TRBD1. This CDR3 spans 17 amino acids. The germline V gene encodes CDR1 SNHLY and CDR2 FYNNEI. With 5 bases clipped from V and 8 bases from J, the junction kept 17 bases outside the gene matches. As DNA, the CDR3 is TGTGCCAGCAGTTCCGGGACAGGGGCTCTTCCACCCCGGGGCTACACCTTC. Translating gives CASSSGTGALPPRGYTF.

The V and J genes are TRBV7-8 and TRBJ1-4; 8 bases are a match to TRBD1. The CDR3 is 15 amino acids. Germline CDR1 is SGHVS and CDR2 is FQNEAQ. The V and J ends lost 2 bases and 4 bases, in that order; junction bases with no gene match: 3. The CDR3 is CASSLRGQGNEKLFF. In nucleotides, the CDR3 is TGTGCCAGCAGCTTAAGAGGACAGGGTAATGAAAAACTGTTTTTT.

The V gene is TRBV10-1, the J gene TRBJ2-3; no definite D call. Germline CDR1 reads WNHNN; CDR2 reads SYGVQD (reference sequence). The V gene lost 6 bases and the J gene lost 2 bases, with 9 bases spanning the gap. The CDR3 is made up of 13 amino acids. In nucleotides, the CDR3 is TGCGCCAGCAGCGCCGACTCCACAGATACGCAGTATTTT. This translates into CASSADSTDTQYF.

The V gene is TRBV6-5, the J gene TRBJ2-6; perhaps TRBD1 as D (6 bases). CDR1 and CDR2 from the germline V gene are MNHEY and SVGAGI. V shed 0 bases and J shed 1 base, with 7 bases lying between them. CDR3 size: 16 residues. The CDR3 is CASSYSRGSGANVLTF. The CDR3 DNA follows: TGTGCCAGCAGTTACTCCAGGGGTTCTGGGGCCAACGTCCTGACTTTC.

This CDR3 is CASSRAIGELFF. The CDR3 nucleotides are TGTGCCAGCAGCCGGGCAATCGGGGAGCTGTTTTTT. This chain links TRBV7-8 with TRBJ2-2, with D unresolved. V was pared by 5 bases and J by 7 bases, with 8 bases between. Germline V lookup: CDR1 SGHVS, CDR2 FQNEAQ. The CDR3 has 12 amino acids.

V and J are TRBV27 and TRBJ2-2; D not certain. This CDR3 spans 14 amino acids. The V end was cut by 3 bases, the J end by 6 bases, with 11 bases between. From germline, CDR1 is MNHEY and CDR2 SMNVEV (reference sequence). The CDR3 loop reads CASSFSPYSGELFF. The CDR3 DNA reads as TGTGCCAGCAGTTTTAGTCCCTACTCCGGGGAGCTGTTTTTT.

The rearrangement links TRBV12-2 to TRBJ2-7; the table calls TRBD2, which could not be checked here. TRBV12-2 constitutes a pseudogene. The CDR3 spans 20 residues. CDR3 protein: CASRPYCGLAGDRNRYEQYV. CDR3 nucleotide sequence: TGTGCAAGTCGCCCCTACTGTGGGCTAGCGGGCGACCGTAACCGCTACGAGCAGTACGTC.

V is TRBV3-1 (or the pseudogene TRBV3-2) and J is TRBJ2-5; 7 bases line up with TRBD2. CDR1 is LGHDT and CDR2 is YNNKEL in the germline V gene (reference sequence). Germline trimming cut 0 bases from V and 1 base from J; bases unmatched to any gene: 5. The length of the CDR3 is 16 residues. The CDR3 is CASSQEGAGIQETQYF. CDR3 DNA: TGTGCCAGCAGCCAAGAGGGAGCGGGGATCCAAGAGACCCAGTACTTC.

The chain links TRBV2 to TRBJ2-7; the match to TRBD2 covers 11 bases. The CDR3 is 13 residues long. Germline V lookup: CDR1 SNHLY, CDR2 FYNNEI. CDR3 sequence: CASSLNNLAGGNV. CDR3 bases: TGTGCCAGCAGCCTAAATAACCTAGCGGGAGGAAACGTC.

J is TRBJ1-4 and V is TRBV18, with 7 bases identical to TRBD1. CDR3 length: 14 amino acids. Trimming cost V 5 bases and J 5 bases; bases outside gene matches: 5. Germline CDR1 reads KGHSH; CDR2 reads LQKENI. CDR3 protein: CASSSRDRNEKLFF. The CDR3 bases are TGTGCCAGCTCATCTCGGGACAGAAATGAAAAACTGTTTTTT.

This chain links TRBV2 with TRBJ1-6, with D possibly matching TRBD1 (6 bases). Trimming stripped 4 bases from V and 7 bases from J, with 11 bases between. The CDR3 runs to 14 residues. The germline CDR1 and CDR2 sequences are SNHLY and FYNNEI. The CDR3 is CASSVDRRNSPLHF. In DNA form, the CDR3 reads TGTGCCAGCAGTGTGGACAGACGAAATTCACCCCTCCACTTT.

The chain joins TRBV20-1 to TRBJ2-1; 14 nucleotides line up with TRBD2. This CDR3 has 17 amino acids. Germline values: CDR1 DFQATT, CDR2 SNEGSKA (reference sequence). V lost 3 bases, J lost 2 bases, and 6 bases stayed unmatched. The CDR3 protein is CSASRGLAGETYNEQFF. The CDR3 DNA reads TGCAGTGCTAGTCGGGGACTAGCGGGAGAAACCTACAATGAGCAGTTCTTC.

The chain carries TRBV10-3 and TRBJ1-4; D is unclear. V was trimmed by 6 bases and J by 4 bases, leaving 6 bases between them. This CDR3 spans 12 amino acids. CDR1 ENHRY and CDR2 SYGVKD come from the germline V gene. CDR3 sequence reads: CAISLNNEKLFF. The CDR3 nucleotides read TGTGCCATCAGCCTTAATAATGAAAAACTGTTTTTT.

The rearrangement uses TRBV27 and TRBJ1-6; a weak D match, TRBD1 (6 bases). This CDR3 has 16 amino acids. V was cut by 6 bases and J by 0 bases, with 12 bases left in between. Germline V CDR1 and CDR2: MNHEY, SMNVEV (reference sequence). The CDR3 region has the DNA TGTGCCAGCAGGGGAGGGGGAAGCTCCTATAATTCACCCCTCCACTTT. Its translation: CASRGGGSSYNSPLHF.

The V gene is TRBV7-2, the J gene TRBJ1-1, with a tentative D call TRBD1 (5 bases). CDR1 and CDR2 from the germline V gene are SGHTA and FQGNSA. The CDR3 spans 13 residues. Trimming left V 4 bases short and J 4 bases short, with 10 bases between. The DNA of the CDR3 is TGTGCCAGCAGCTCCTGGGGCGGCACTGAAGCTTTCTTT. This codes for CASSSWGGTEAFF.

This clone was seen once. The rearrangement joins TRBV14 to TRBJ1-1; the D is unclear. This CDR3 is built from 13 residues. Germline loops: CDR1 SGHDN, CDR2 FVKESK. Trimming took 0 bases from V and 8 from J, leaving 10 bases between them. CDR3 amino acids: CASSQDLWAEAFF. DNA for the CDR3: TGTGCCAGCAGCCAAGACCTATGGGCCGAAGCTTTCTTT.

The V call is TRBV6-6, the J call TRBJ2-2; 13 nucleotides align to TRBD2. In germline, CDR1 is MNHNY, CDR2 SVGAGI (reference sequence). This CDR3 has 17 amino acids. Trimming removed 5 bases from V and 8 bases from J; junction bases left unmatched: 11. The CDR3 loop reads CASSLGTSGTVLGELFF. CDR3 sequence (DNA): TGTGCCAGCAGTCTAGGGACTAGCGGGACGGTATTAGGGGAGCTGTTTTTT.

The chain uses TRBV7-8 and TRBJ2-3; 8 nucleotides line up with TRBD2. The V gene end was trimmed by 5 bases and the J gene end by 3 bases; junction bases not matched to a gene: 7. This CDR3 is 15 amino acids long. CDR1 and CDR2 (germline): SGHVS, FQNEAQ. CDR3 amino acids: CASSRAGVATDTQYF. As DNA, the CDR3 is TGTGCCAGCAGCCGAGCGGGAGTGGCGACAGATACGCAGTATTTT.

J is TRBJ2-3 and V is TRBV19; perhaps TRBD2 as D (6 bases). The CDR3 is 13 amino acids. Trimming stripped 4 bases from V and 7 bases from J, with 12 bases between. CDR1 is LNHDA, CDR2 SQIVND, per germline (reference sequence). The CDR3 here is CASSSGGENTQYF. The CDR3 nucleotides read TGTGCCAGTAGTAGCGGAGGGGAGAATACGCAGTATTTT.

The gene calls are TRBV5-1 and TRBJ1-3, with a weak D call TRBD1 (6 bases). Germline CDR1 reads SGHRS; CDR2 reads YFSETQ. The CDR3 contains 15 residues. V was clipped by 4 bases and J by 0 bases, with 11 bases between them. CDR3 in DNA: TGCGCCAGCAGCCCTACAGGGTTCTCTGGAAACACCATATATTTT. This sequence encodes CASSPTGFSGNTIYF.

The chain combines TRBV11-3 with TRBJ2-1; 15 nucleotides line up with TRBD2. V was pared by 5 bases and J by 0 bases, with 5 bases of the junction left unmatched. Germline CDR1 is SGHNT and CDR2 is YENEEA. The CDR3 totals 18 residues. The CDR3 loop is CASSQGLAGGPSYNEQFF. The CDR3 DNA is TGTGCCAGCAGCCAGGGACTAGCGGGAGGCCCCTCCTACAATGAGCAGTTCTTC.

V and J are TRBV18 and TRBJ1-5; tentatively, D is TRBD1 (5 bases). V was clipped by 3 bases and J by 5 bases, with 14 bases between them. This CDR3 is built from 15 residues. Germline V gene sequence: CDR1 KGHSH, CDR2 LQKENI. CDR3 in amino acids: CASSPVRAFDQPQHF. CDR3 nucleotide sequence: TGTGCCAGCTCACCGGTCAGGGCCTTCGATCAGCCCCAGCATTTT.

The DNA of the CDR3 is TGTGCCACCAGTGACGAACCGGGGGGCTGGGGCTACACCTTC. It codes for CATSDEPGGWGYTF. The V call is TRBV24-1, the J call TRBJ1-2, with a weak D call TRBD1 (6 bases). This CDR3 contains 14 residues. Germline V gives CDR1 KGHDR, CDR2 SFDVKD. V lost 4 bases and J lost 8, with 16 bases in between.